The 11 T cell receptor beta chains below come from one sample, sequenced in a study of blood T cell repertoires in COVID-19. TCRdb's copy holds only in-frame clones and misses some; the assay was immunoSEQ multiplex PCR. The sample gives hundreds of thousands of clones, 90% of which show up once; less than 2% is in the top ten. The sequenced sample consisted of PBMCs or T cells enriched from blood (not recorded which). The receptors here all came from a woman under 30 with acute COVID-19.

This chain joins TRBV6-2 or TRBV6-3 and TRBJ2-2; 10 nucleotides match TRBD1. This CDR3 spans 19 amino acids. Germline trimming cut 5 bases from V and 1 base from J; bases unmatched to any gene: 13. Germline assignment: CDR1 MNHEY and CDR2 SVGEGT. The CDR3 loop is CASSLERQGARWNTGELFF. The DNA of the CDR3 is TGTGCCAGCAGTCTAGAGAGACAGGGGGCGCGGTGGAACACCGGGGAGCTGTTTTTT.

In this sample, this clone turned up once. This chain joins TRBV18 and TRBJ1-5; TRBD1 agrees at 9 bases. Germline loops: CDR1 KGHSH, CDR2 LQKENI. Trimming removed 6 bases from V and 0 bases from J; junction bases left unmatched: 9. The CDR3 sequence is 17 residues long. The CDR3 nucleotides are TGTGCCAGCTCGCGGGACAGGGAGGTATATAGCAATCAGCCCCAGCATTTT. Its protein is CASSRDREVYSNQPQHF.

V is TRBV19 and J is TRBJ1-2; 11 nucleotides line up with TRBD1. This CDR3 contains 16 residues. Germline lookup yields CDR1 LNHDA and CDR2 SQIVND (reference sequence). After removal of 6 bases from V and 2 bases from J, the junction contained 8 bases not matched to a gene. CDR3 residues: CASSRLGQGANYGYTF. The CDR3 DNA sequence: TGTGCCAGTAGCCGCTTAGGACAGGGGGCAAACTATGGCTACACCTTC.

This clone was seen just once. The chain uses TRBV28 and TRBJ1-6; tentatively, D is TRBD1 (5 bases). Germline CDR1 is MDHEN and CDR2 is SYDVKM. The V gene lost 3 bases and the J gene lost 11 bases, with 8 bases spanning the gap. CDR3 length: 12 amino acids. The CDR3, as DNA: TGTGCCAGCAGTTTGTCGGGGGCACCCCTCCACTTT. Translating it yields CASSLSGAPLHF.

With regard to this clone: The sample contains more than one DNA sequence encoding this CDR3. This sequence joins TRBV5-1 and TRBJ1-4; 10 bases line up with TRBD1. Germline CDR1 SGHRS, CDR2 YFSETQ. Germline trimming cut 5 bases from V and 8 bases from J; bases unmatched to any gene: 3. The CDR3 has 13 amino acids. The CDR3 region is CASRRTGGEKLFF. The CDR3 coding sequence is TGCGCCAGCAGGCGGACAGGGGGAGAAAAACTGTTTTTT.

The chain uses TRBV27 and TRBJ1-4; 10 bases align to TRBD1. CDR3 size: 17 residues. Losses at the gene ends were 7 bases for V and 2 bases for J; bases not matched to a gene: 10. Germline V gene data show CDR1 as MNHEY and CDR2 as SMNVEV (reference sequence). The chain's CDR3 is CASKSAGTGATNEKLFF. CDR3 sequence (DNA): TGTGCCAGCAAGAGTGCGGGGACAGGGGCGACTAATGAAAAACTGTTTTTT.

The chain employs TRBV28 and TRBJ2-7, with D tentatively TRBD1 (5 bases). Trimming removed 5 bases from V and 2 bases from J, with 16 bases in between. Germline CDR1 is MDHEN and CDR2 is SYDVKM. The CDR3 has 15 residues. CDR3 sequence reads: CASSPRRRQTYEQYF. For the CDR3, the DNA is TGTGCCAGCAGTCCCCGGCGGAGACAGACCTACGAGCAGTACTTC. The variable domain in full, with the rest retrieved from reference TRBV28 and TRBJ2-7, is DVKVTQSSRYLVKRTGEKVFLECVQDMDHENMFWYRQDPGLGLRLIYFSYDVKMKEKGDIPEGYSVSREKKERFSLILESASTNQTSMYLCASSPRRRQTYEQYFGPGTRLTVT.

The chain carries TRBV7-9 and TRBJ1-2, with D possibly matching TRBD1 (5 bases). V dropped 5 bases and J dropped 4 bases, with 14 bases sitting between them. Germline CDR1 and CDR2: SEHNR and FQNEAQ (reference sequence). The length of the CDR3 is 14 residues. The CDR3 sequence: CASSRMTAVYGYTF. In DNA, the CDR3 is TGTGCCAGCAGCAGGATGACAGCAGTCTATGGCTACACCTTC.

V usage is TRBV7-9 and J usage is TRBJ2-5; D remains unclear. The CDR3 length is 13 residues. Germline assignment: CDR1 SEHNR and CDR2 FQNEAQ (reference sequence). The V gene lost 1 base and the J gene lost 3 bases, with 6 bases spanning the gap. The CDR3 here is CASSLGQKETQYF. For the CDR3, the DNA is TGTGCCAGCAGCTTAGGACAAAAAGAGACCCAGTACTTC.

The chain recombines TRBV3-1 (or the pseudogene TRBV3-2) with TRBJ1-5; tentatively, D is TRBD1 (5 bases). Trimming removed 3 bases from V and 7 bases from J, with 7 bases in between. Germline V gene sequence: CDR1 LGHDT, CDR2 YNNKEL (reference sequence). The CDR3 consists of 12 residues. The CDR3 region has the DNA TGTGCCAGCAGCCAGGGGCGCCAGCCCCAGCATTTT. As protein: CASSQGRQPQHF.

V usage is TRBV4-1 and J usage is TRBJ2-7; 8 bases fit TRBD1. Germline V lookup: CDR1 MGHRA, CDR2 YSYEKL. The CDR3 has 13 residues. The trim removed 4 bases at V and 13 bases at J, leaving 12 bases unmatched. In DNA, the CDR3 is TGCGCCAGCAGCCGCCCAGGACAGGGCGGAGTATACTTC. Translated: CASSRPGQGGVYF.